The present TCR beta chain was sequenced within a study of shared clonotypes between healthy human individuals. Overall study: The plates for each donor numbered three CD4 naive, three CD4 memory, two CD8 naive and one CD8 memory.

The donors were adults (healthy and HIV-negative) with no recent acute infections or vaccinations. Germline assignment: CDR1 SEHNR and CDR2 FQNEAQ (reference sequence). The V and J ends lost 5 bases and 6 bases respectively, with 19 bases between them. This CDR3 spans 16 amino acids. Clones were sequenced by immunoSEQ multiplex PCR, and TCRdb holds only the in-frame ones, with some missing. This sample carries a few million clones, about 92% of them seen once, and the ten largest clones take about 0.13%. What was sequenced was naive CD4+ T cells sorted from blood. Subset indicated: CD45RA+ positively selected. The sequence came from a man in his late teens or twenties in good health. V usage is TRBV7-9 and J usage is TRBJ2-2; D might be TRBD2 (5 bases). As DNA, the CDR3 is TGTGCCAGCAGCCCCACAGCCCCGGGGTTCCCCGGGGAGCTGTTTTTT. This translates into CASSPTAPGFPGELFF.